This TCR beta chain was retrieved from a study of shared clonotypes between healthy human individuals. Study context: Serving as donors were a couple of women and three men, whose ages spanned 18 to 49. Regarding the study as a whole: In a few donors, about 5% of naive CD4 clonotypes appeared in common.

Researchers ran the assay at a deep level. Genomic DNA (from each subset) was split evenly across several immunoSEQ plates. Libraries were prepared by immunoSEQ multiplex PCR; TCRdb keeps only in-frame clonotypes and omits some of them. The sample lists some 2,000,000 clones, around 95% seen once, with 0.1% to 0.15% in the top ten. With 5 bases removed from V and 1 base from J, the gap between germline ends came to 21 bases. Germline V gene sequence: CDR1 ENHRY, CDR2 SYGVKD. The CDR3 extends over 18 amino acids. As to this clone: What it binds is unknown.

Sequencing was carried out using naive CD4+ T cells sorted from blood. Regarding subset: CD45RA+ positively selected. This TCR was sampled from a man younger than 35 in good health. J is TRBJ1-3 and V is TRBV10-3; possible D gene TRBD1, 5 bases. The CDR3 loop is CAISKMGLQSSSGNTIYF. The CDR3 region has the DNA TGTGCCATCAGTAAAATGGGACTTCAAAGTTCTTCTGGAAACACCATATATTTT.